This T cell receptor (beta chain) appears in the sequencing data of a study of blood T cell repertoires in COVID-19. Study details: Nucleic acid was either cDNA or gDNA, and it came from T cells, B-cell-depleted T cells, or PBMCs.

Source study methods: Estimates of nucleated cell counts were drawn from the amplification of reference gene primers. TCRdb's table, derived via immunoSEQ multiplex PCR, lists solely in-frame clones and lacks some. The V and J calls and clone size were taken over from that table, and D and trimming were inferred from the DNA. The data hold roughly 54,000 clones, with approximately 91% observed a single time. The CDR3 contains 14 residues. Germline loops: CDR1 SGHDT, CDR2 YYEEEE. Trimming took 2 bases from V and 3 from J, leaving 12 bases between them. The rearrangement links TRBV5-6 to TRBJ2-7; D is possibly TRBD1 (6 bases). The receptor was isolated from a man in his forties or fifties with acute or convalescent COVID-19. The source material was peripheral blood. CDR3 in DNA: TGTGCCAGCAGCTTAACAGGGAAATACTACGAGCAGTACTTC. It specifies CASSLTGKYYEQYF.